The 14 T cell receptor beta chains given below trace back to one sample, sequenced in a study of T cells in Graves' hyperthyroidism and ophthalmopathy. The TCR beta CDR3 regions underwent amplification using RNA transcripts as the source. The TCR CDR3 was amplified in a first-round RT-PCR using the HTBI primer set. MiXCR, run by TCRdb on the multiplex PCR reads, gives a single entry per CDR3 protein. The table includes 700,000 or so distinct CDR3 sequences, around 15% detected once. The specimen sequenced was blood. Receptor source: a man aged 18 to 30 with Graves' hyperthyroidism.

This clonotype showed up just a few times. The rearrangement links TRBV7-2 to TRBJ1-2, with D possibly being TRBD1 (6 bases). The CDR3 runs to 17 residues. From germline, CDR1 is SGHTA and CDR2 FQGNSA. Trimming removed 4 bases at V and 5 bases at J, with 23 bases between. For the CDR3, the DNA is TGTGCCAGCAGCTACCGGGACACAGGTCGTCTAACTTATGGCTACACCTTC. It translates to CASSYRDTGRLTYGYTF.

This clonotype was recorded many times. The chain couples TRBV27 to TRBJ1-1; TRBD1 might be the D (5 bases). This CDR3 contains 12 residues. The V and J ends lost 5 bases and 7 bases respectively, with 11 bases between them. Germline V gene sequence: CDR1 MNHEY, CDR2 SMNVEV (reference sequence). The CDR3 nucleotides read TGTGCCAGCAGTCCCAGGGCGGGTGAAGCTTTCTTT. This translates into CASSPRAGEAFF.

The chain has TRBV24-1 and TRBJ2-3; the D gene is possibly TRBD1 (5 bases). Germline CDR1 is KGHDR and CDR2 is SFDVKD. Trimming stripped 4 bases from V and 1 base from J, with 11 bases between. The CDR3 totals 15 residues. The CDR3 DNA reads as TGTGCCACCAGTGAGCGGACAAGCGGCACAGATACGCAGTATTTT. This sequence encodes CATSERTSGTDTQYF.

There are many counts of this clonotype. The chain uses TRBV7-2 and TRBJ2-1, with TRBD2 identical over 9 bases. The CDR3 has 14 amino acids. J gave up 8 bases and V 2 bases, and 4 bases lay outside the gene matches. Germline V gene lookup returns CDR1 SGHTA and CDR2 FQGNSA. CDR3 amino acids: CASSLLAGRDEQFF. The CDR3 DNA reads as TGTGCCAGCAGCTTACTAGCGGGAAGAGATGAGCAGTTCTTC.

This clonotype has a handful of counts. The chain couples TRBV6-5 to TRBJ2-7; D remains ambiguous. Per germline, CDR1 MNHEY and CDR2 SVGAGI. This CDR3 spans 15 amino acids. Trimming removed 3 bases from V and 5 bases from J, with 17 bases in between. For the CDR3, the DNA is TGTGCCAGCAGTTATGCCCCGGGCCTCAGCAACGAGCAGTACTTC. The encoded protein is CASSYAPGLSNEQYF.

This clonotype was counted many times. This rearrangement joins TRBV3-1 to TRBJ2-2; D ambiguous. This CDR3 comprises 13 residues. CDR1 LGHDT and CDR2 YNNKEL come from the germline V gene (reference sequence). The V and J ends lost 1 base and 5 bases respectively, with 5 bases between them. The CDR3 nucleotides are TGTGCCAGCAGCCAAGGTCGGACCGGGGAGCTGTTTTTT. Residues: CASSQGRTGELFF. Full variable domain (outside the CDR3, taken from reference TRBV3-1 and TRBJ2-2): DTAVSQTPKYLVTQMGNDKSIKCEQNLGHDTMYWYKQDSKKFLKIMFSYNNKELIINETVPNRFSPKSPDKAHLNLHINSLELGDSAVYFCASSQGRTGELFFGEGSRLTVL.

This clonotype was counted between two and nine times. The rearrangement uses TRBV12-3 or TRBV12-4 and TRBJ2-2; 8 bases are shared with TRBD2. The V and J ends lost 5 bases and 0 bases, in that order; junction bases with no gene match: 2. This CDR3 comprises 15 residues. CDR3 bases: TGTGCCAGCAGTGTTAGCGGGGCGAACACCGGGGAGCTGTTTTTT. Translation: CASSVSGANTGELFF.

There are many counts of this clonotype. This chain uses TRBV7-2 with TRBJ2-7; 7 bases align to TRBD1. This CDR3 spans 15 amino acids. The V segment lost 6 bases and the J segment 3 bases; nucleotides outside the gene matches: 11. CDR1 and CDR2 (germline): SGHTA, FQGNSA. CDR3 sequence reads: CASSRTGDPYYEQYF. CDR3 DNA sequence: TGTGCCAGCAGTCGAACAGGGGACCCATACTACGAGCAGTACTTC.

This clonotype came up a few times. This may stem from a read error, because a much larger clone lies one nucleotide away. The rearrangement uses TRBV13 and TRBJ2-1; no firm D call. The CDR3 spans 15 residues. Germline CDR1 is PRHDT and CDR2 is FYEKMQ (reference sequence). Deletions cut 0 bases from V and 0 bases from J, with 6 bases between. This CDR3 is CASSLGSDSYNEQFF. The DNA of the CDR3 is TGTGCCAGCAGCTTAGGGTCAGACTCCTACAATGAGCAGTTCTTC.

This clonotype was counted only a few times. The J gene is TRBJ2-5, the V gene TRBV7-9; TRBD1 matches 7 bases. Germline CDR1 reads SEHNR; CDR2 reads FQNEAQ (reference sequence). The V gene end was trimmed by 5 bases and the J gene end by 1 base; junction bases not matched to a gene: 4. There are 14 residues in the CDR3. DNA of the CDR3: TGTGCCAGCAGCACGGCAGGGGGCCAAGAGACCCAGTACTTC. Its translation is CASSTAGGQETQYF.

This clonotype was seen ten or more times. The CDR3 DNA sequence: TGTGCCAGCAGATACAGGGGGCAGGGCTACAATGAGCAGTTCTTC. Amino acids: CASRYRGQGYNEQFF. The chain carries TRBV12-3 or TRBV12-4 and TRBJ2-1; 9 positions match TRBD1. Germline trimming cut 6 bases from V and 3 bases from J; bases unmatched to any gene: 6. CDR3 length equals 15 residues.

The chain joins TRBV28 to TRBJ2-3; tentative D call: TRBD1 (5 bases). The germline V gene has CDR1 MDHEN and CDR2 SYDVKM. The ends were cut back, 4 bases at V and 6 bases at J, with 11 bases in the middle. This CDR3 has 13 residues. CDR3 in amino acids: CASSWPGKDTQYF. As DNA, the CDR3 is TGTGCCAGCAGTTGGCCAGGGAAGGATACGCAGTATTTT. The variable domain in full, with the rest retrieved from reference TRBV28 and TRBJ2-3, is DVKVTQSSRYLVKRTGEKVFLECVQDMDHENMFWYRQDPGLGLRLIYFSYDVKMKEKGDIPEGYSVSREKKERFSLILESASTNQTSMYLCASSWPGKDTQYFGPGTRLTVL.

For the CDR3, the DNA is TGCAGTGCTAGGGTAGGCCCCACTGAAGCTTTCTTT. This encodes CSARVGPTEAFF. The chain employs TRBV20-1 and TRBJ1-1; D is undetermined. Trimming removed 3 bases from V and 4 bases from J, with 9 bases in between. Germline values: CDR1 DFQATT, CDR2 SNEGSKA (reference sequence). This CDR3 contains 12 residues.

To note about this clonotype: A junction boundary mismatches the germline segment, possibly from a read error. The chain employs TRBV20-1 and TRBJ2-7; TRBD1 is a possible D gene (5 bases). Germline lookup yields CDR1 DFQATT and CDR2 SNEGSKA (reference sequence). The CDR3 sequence is 12 residues long. The CDR3, as DNA: TGTACCGGCGTACAGGACTCCTACGAGCAGTACTTC. Its translation: CTGVQDSYEQYF.